The source of this T cell receptor (beta chain) is a study of a mutant IDH1 vaccine in newly diagnosed glioma. About the study: Patients began vaccination 4-6 weeks after radiotherapy alone, or with temozolomide cycles.

Regarding this clone: Its target is unknown.

Findings and caveats of the study: Vaccine-induced immune responses were detected in roughly 93% of patients.

This table comes from immunoSEQ multiplex PCR, and its TCRdb copy is limited to in-frame clones, with some not included. The sample yields tens of thousands of clones, around four fifths seen once. The time point denotes: week 35, safety follow-up. It was 300 ug of mutant IDH1 20-mer peptide that made up each vaccine dose, given with topical imiquimod. CDR1 and CDR2 (germline): MGHRA, YSYEKL. The CDR3 totals 17 residues. Trimming cost V 2 bases and J 5 bases; bases outside gene matches: 13. The chain is built from TRBV4-1 and TRBJ2-5; 8 bases map to TRBD1. The sample consisted of PBMCs, taken from a glioma patient whose treatment included an IDH1 peptide vaccine. The sequence was obtained from a man aged 25 to 40 with glioma. CDR3 DNA sequence: TGCGCCAGCAGCCAAATACTCAGGGGGCGGAATAGGGAGACCCAGTACTTC. Protein sequence: CASSQILRGRNRETQYF.